In its sample, the clone carrying this TCR beta chain was seen once. Its antigen is currently unknown. Other DNA sequences in this sample translate to the same CDR3. The entry originates in a study of shared clonotypes between healthy human individuals. Study-level points and caveats: Rarefaction showed sorted-subset sequencing was incomplete despite large depth. Investigators expected sequencing depth to affect clonotype sharing among donors.

Only CD45RO-negative cells positively selected for CCR7 counted as naive CD8 cells, so terminally differentiated effector memory CD45RA+ cells were excluded. The authors' processing: From ImmunoSEQ came sequences covering only the junction and carrying no quality scores, so filtering differed. Assay: immunoSEQ multiplex PCR; the TCRdb copy retains only in-frame clones and omits some. The DNA gave D and trimming, while V, J and clone size come from that table. This sample carries over 2 million clones, about 95% of them seen once, and the ten largest clones take about 1.1%. The V and J ends lost 2 bases and 2 bases, in that order; junction bases with no gene match: 2. The germline gives CDR1 MNHNS, CDR2 SASEGT. CDR3 length: 15 amino acids.

The specimen sequenced was naive CD8+ T cells sorted from blood. This chain uses TRBV6-1 with TRBJ2-7; 11 bases are a match to TRBD1. This receptor was identified in a man aged 18 to 29 in good health. The CDR3 DNA reads as TGTGCCAGCAGTGAACCGGGACAGGGGGCCTACGAGCAGTACTTC. Its protein is CASSEPGQGAYEQYF.